The rows below give T cell receptor beta chains drawn from one sample of a study of Graves' ophthalmopathy and Graves' hyperthyroidism. TCRdb ran MiXCR on the multiplex PCR reads and lists one entry per CDR3 protein. The table has 220,000 or so distinct CDR3 sequences, about 22% seen once. The source material was peripheral blood. Receptors originate from a woman aged 50 to 60 with Graves' ophthalmopathy. CDR3s include the opening cysteine and the closing phenylalanine or tryptophan. D genes are given only for firm matches. Only some rows state a clone size, as once, few, many or a class for expanded clones.

NA	TRBJ2-7	TRBV19	NA	TGTGCCAGTTCCGCGGGGGCTAGCGGTTCCTACGAGCAGTACTTC	CASSAGASGSYEQYF
TRBD2	TRBJ2-7	TRBV12-3/TRBV12-4	NA	TGTGCCAGCAGGCGGACTAGCGCCTCCTACGAGCAGTACTTC	CASRRTSASYEQYF
NA	TRBJ2-2	TRBV7-6	many	TGTGCCAGCAGCGCCGAAATGGAGCTGTTTTTT	CASSAEMELFF
NA	TRBJ1-1	TRBV6-1	many	TGTGCCAGCAGTGAAAACGGGGGGATCACTGGAGCTTTCTTT	CASSENGGITGAFF
NA	TRBJ2-5	TRBV7-9	NA	TGTGCCAGCAGCGTCGGGCTCGGGGTTCAAGAGACCCAGTACTTC	CASSVGLGVQETQYF
NA	TRBJ1-1	TRBV20-1	few	TGCAGTGCTAGAGTAAGAGGGAGTACTGAAGCTTTCTTT	CSARVRGSTEAFF
NA	TRBJ1-1	TRBV6-1	NA	TGTGCCAGCAGTGAAGGGGAAAACACTGAAGCTTTCTTT	CASSEGENTEAFF
NA	TRBJ2-7	TRBV20-1	many	TGCAGTTTCCTCCGGGACAACTACGAGCAGTACTTC	CSFLRDNYEQYF
NA	TRBJ2-7	TRBV11-1	few	TGTGCCAGCAGCTTCTCAAACCTCTTCGAGCAGTACTTC	CASSFSNLFEQYF
TRBD1	TRBJ2-5	TRBV2	NA	TGTGCCAGCGGGACAGGGAAAGAGACCCAGTACTTC	CASGTGKETQYF
TRBD2	TRBJ2-7	TRBV28	many	TGTGCCAGCAGTCTATCCGACAGGATCAACTTTAGCGGGAGAGACTCCTACGAGCAGTACTTC	CASSLSDRINFSGRDSYEQYF
NA	TRBJ2-7	TRBV5-1	NA	TGCGCCAGCAGCTTGGCGACGGCAAACTCCTACGAGCAGTACTTC	CASSLATANSYEQYF
TRBD1	TRBJ1-1	TRBV7-9	once	TGTGCCAGCAGCGGGCGGGACAGGGTCGCTGAAGCTTTCTTT	CASSGRDRVAEAFF
NA	TRBJ2-7	TRBV12-3/TRBV12-4	many	TGTGCCAGCAGTTTAGAGGCAGGCGGTACCTACGAGCAGTACTTC	CASSLEAGGTYEQYF
TRBD1	TRBJ2-2	TRBV19	many	TGTGCCAGTAGGATAGGACAGGGTTTTATGACCGGGGAGCTGTTTTTT	CASRIGQGFMTGELFF
TRBD1	TRBJ2-7	TRBV6-1	once	TGTGCCAGCAGTGAAAGGGAGGGGACAGGGGCTTACGAGCAGTACTTC	CASSEREGTGAYEQYF
TRBD1	TRBJ1-3	TRBV12-3/TRBV12-4	NA	TGTGCCAGCAGTTTCACAGGGGCCTCTGGAAACACCATATATTTT	CASSFTGASGNTIYF
NA	TRBJ1-2	TRBV12-3/TRBV12-4	once	TGTGCCAGCAGCCCAAATAGGGTGGTGAATGGCTACACCTTC	CASSPNRVVNGYTF
TRBD1	TRBJ2-5	TRBV20-1	NA	TGCAGTGCTTGGCACAGGGGCCAGACCCAGTACTTC	CSAWHRGQTQYF
NA	TRBJ2-5	TRBV20-1	many	TGCAGTGCTAGTCTTGAGACCCAGTACTTC	CSASLETQYF
NA	TRBJ1-1	TRBV20-1	many	TGCAGTGCTAGATCGAACGGGAACACTGAAGCTTTCTTT	CSARSNGNTEAFF
NA	TRBJ1-1	TRBV19	NA	TGTGCCAGTAGACCCTCAGGGGAGTTAGTGAACACTGAAGCTTTCTTT	CASRPSGELVNTEAFF
TRBD1	TRBJ1-2	TRBV27	NA	TGTGCCAGCAGAAACAGGGGGCGGAACTATGGCTACACCTTC	CASRNRGRNYGYTF
TRBD2	TRBJ2-7	TRBV30	NA	TGTGCCTGGAGGCGCGGGAGGGCCTACGAGCAGTACTTC	CAWRRGRAYEQYF
TRBD1	TRBJ2-7	TRBV5-1	many	TGCGCCAGCAGCTTAACAACGTCACAGGGGGCGATACACGAGCAGTACTTC	CASSLTTSQGAIHEQYF
NA	TRBJ2-7	TRBV6-1	many	TGTGCCAGTAGGCTTTCCGGGACTCGGGTTTACGAGCAGTACTTC	CASRLSGTRVYEQYF
NA	TRBJ2-5	TRBV11-2	many	TGTGCCAGCAGCTTATATCGGGAAGGGACCCAGTACTTC	CASSLYREGTQYF
NA	TRBJ1-5	TRBV6-2/TRBV6-3	NA	TGTGCCAGCAGTTACTCTGCCTCCGCTCCAAATCAGCCCCAGCATTTT	CASSYSASAPNQPQHF
TRBD2	TRBJ2-7	TRBV10-2	NA	TGCGCCAGCAGTGAGAAAACGGGAGGCTCCTACGAGCAGTACTTC	CASSEKTGGSYEQYF
NA	TRBJ1-3	TRBV6-1	NA	TGTGCCAGCAGTGATCCGGGCTCAGGAAACACCATATATTTC	CASSDPGSGNTIYF
TRBD1	TRBJ1-5	TRBV7-3	many	TGTGCCAGCAGCTTATACTCGGGGGACAGGGGGGCCGTACAGCCCCAGCATTTT	CASSLYSGDRGAVQPQHF
TRBD1	TRBJ1-5	TRBV12-3/TRBV12-4	many	TGTGCCAGCAGTTTAAGATCAGGACAGGGTAATTATAGCAATCAGCCCCAGCATTTT	CASSLRSGQGNYSNQPQHF
TRBD2	TRBJ2-7	TRBV10-3	many	TGTGCCACTAGCCCGCGGGAGGGCCGATCCTACGAGCAGTACTTC	CATSPREGRSYEQYF
NA	TRBJ1-1	TRBV20-1	many	TGCAGTGCTAGAGATCTGAGGACAGCGGAGAACACTGAAGCTTTCTTT	CSARDLRTAENTEAFF
NA	TRBJ2-6	TRBV19	many	TGTGCCAGTAGTATTCGGCAGTTCGCCGGGGCCAACGTCCTGACTTTC	CASSIRQFAGANVLTF
TRBD2	TRBJ2-5	TRBV20-1	few	TGCAGTGCTAGAGATTGGGGACTAGCGGATGGGGAGACCCAGTACTTC	CSARDWGLADGETQYF
TRBD1	TRBJ1-2	TRBV6-4	NA	TGTGCCAGCAGTGACTCGACAGGGGGTGGCTACACCTTC	CASSDSTGGGYTF
NA	TRBJ1-2	TRBV5-1	many	TGCGCCAGCAGCTTGGAGGCCGCGGGGATTGGCTACACCTTC	CASSLEAAGIGYTF
NA	TRBJ1-1	TRBV6-1	many	TGTGCCAGCAGTATGATCTCGGGGAACACTGAAGCTTTCTTT	CASSMISGNTEAFF
TRBD2	TRBJ2-2	TRBV20-1	many	TGCAGTGCTACAGGGACTAGCGGGAATGGTGGGGAGCTGTTTTTT	CSATGTSGNGGELFF